The 25 T cell receptor beta chains reported below all come from one sample, sequenced in a study of cytomegalovirus exposure and HLA in healthy donors. A multiplex PCR was run with 60 Vbeta primers and 13 Jbeta primers. Generated by immunoSEQ multiplex PCR, the TCRdb table keeps only in-frame clones and is missing some. The sample contains around 190,000 clones, under 85% of which appear only once. Sequenced material: PBMCs. Receptors originate from a woman under 30 in good health and CMV-seronegative.

V gene TRBV5-1 combines with J gene TRBJ1-6; 7 bases map to TRBD1. This CDR3 is built from 14 residues. The germline CDR1 and CDR2 sequences are SGHRS and YFSETQ. V shed 4 bases and J 8 bases; nucleotides not matched to a gene: 6. The CDR3 reads CASSETGLDSPLHF. In DNA, the CDR3 is TGCGCCAGCAGCGAGACAGGGTTGGATTCACCCCTCCACTTT. Full variable domain (missing parts from reference TRBV5-1 and TRBJ1-6): KAGVTQTPRYLIKTRGQQVTLSCSPISGHRSVSWYQQTPGQGLQFLFEYFSETQRNKGNFPGRFSGRQFSNSRSEMNVSTLELGDSALYLCASSETGLDSPLHFGNGTRLTVT.

This clone has more than one count but fewer than ten. This chain uses TRBV6-1 with TRBJ1-5, with unresolved D. The CDR3 is made up of 16 amino acids. CDR1 and CDR2 from the germline V gene are MNHNS and SASEGT. V was trimmed by 4 bases and J by 0 bases, leaving 13 bases between them. The CDR3 DNA is TGTGCCAGCAGTGTGACTCCCGGGGATAGCAATCAGCCCCAGCATTTT. Encoded protein: CASSVTPGDSNQPQHF.

The chain couples TRBV29-1 to TRBJ2-3; 9 positions match TRBD1. Looked up from germline, CDR1 is SQVTM and CDR2 is ANQGSEA. The CDR3 covers 13 residues. With V trimmed by 8 bases and J by 1 base, 4 bases remained unmatched. In DNA form, the CDR3 reads TGCAGCTCAAGGACAGGGGGCACAGATACGCAGTATTTT. Its protein product is CSSRTGGTDTQYF.

V usage is TRBV19 and J usage is TRBJ1-2; 7 nucleotides agree with TRBD1. CDR3 length: 17 amino acids. V shed 7 bases, J shed 0 bases, and the junction held 14 bases outside the gene matches. CDR1 LNHDA and CDR2 SQIVND come from the germline V gene (reference sequence). CDR3 region: CASKGTGDGLANYGYTF. The CDR3 bases are TGTGCCAGTAAAGGCACAGGGGACGGGTTAGCTAACTATGGCTACACCTTC.

The rearrangement joins TRBV28 to TRBJ1-2; D perhaps matches TRBD1 (5 bases). Trimming took 6 bases from V and 3 from J, leaving 17 bases between them. Germline CDR1 and CDR2: MDHEN and SYDVKM. The CDR3 is 15 residues long. The DNA of the CDR3 is TGTGCCAGCAGCCTAACCGAGGGAGGGGACTATGGCTACACCTTC. This codes for CASSLTEGGDYGYTF.

CDR3 bases: TGTGCCAGTAGTATAGTAAGGATAGCGGCCTCTGGGGCCAACGTCCTGACTTTC. Translated: CASSIVRIAASGANVLTF. The gene calls are TRBV19 and TRBJ2-6; possible D gene TRBD2, 6 bases. Trimming took 1 base from V and 0 from J, leaving 13 bases between them. The CDR3 length is 18 residues. The germline V gene encodes CDR1 LNHDA and CDR2 SQIVND (reference sequence).

The chain recombines TRBV7-8 with TRBJ2-7; 9 bases match TRBD1. The ends lost 5 bases at V and 1 base at J; junction bases unmatched: 21. Germline CDR1 reads SGHVS; CDR2 reads FQNEAQ. This CDR3 is built from 20 residues. The CDR3 region has the DNA TGTGCCAGCAGCGGATGGACAGGGGCCGATTGGGGCTCTATATCCTACGAGCAGTACTTC. Translating gives CASSGWTGADWGSISYEQYF.

The chain combines TRBV11-2 with TRBJ2-6; tentatively, D is TRBD1 (6 bases). The CDR3 sequence is 16 residues long. V was pared by 4 bases and J by 2 bases, with 12 bases between. The germline gives CDR1 SGHAT, CDR2 FQNNGV. CDR3: CASSSHRVAGANVLTF. DNA of the CDR3: TGTGCCAGCAGCTCACACAGGGTAGCTGGGGCCAACGTCCTGACTTTC.

This chain connects TRBV5-1 to TRBJ2-7; the D gene is possibly TRBD1 (6 bases). V lost 4 bases, J lost 4 bases, and 18 bases lay in between. The CDR3 contains 15 residues. The germline CDR1 and CDR2 sequences are SGHRS and YFSETQ. Written as DNA, the CDR3 is TGCGCCAGCAGCGTCGAGCCGGGACACCGTTACGAGCAGTACTTC. Its translation: CASSVEPGHRYEQYF.

The chain carries TRBV6-1 and TRBJ1-1; D gene unclear. Germline assignment: CDR1 MNHNS and CDR2 SASEGT. Trimming took 7 bases from V and 5 from J, leaving 14 bases between them. The CDR3 spans 13 residues. DNA of the CDR3: TGTGCCAGCACAAGGGCAAGCGGAACTGAAGCTTTCTTT. This encodes CASTRASGTEAFF.

This chain uses TRBV10-3 with TRBJ2-5; 8 bases fit TRBD1. Per the germline V gene, CDR1 is ENHRY and CDR2 is SYGVKD. V was pared by 3 bases and J by 6 bases, with 0 bases of the junction left unmatched. The CDR3 runs to 12 residues. The CDR3 spells CAISDRGQTQYF. CDR3 coding DNA: TGTGCCATCAGTGACAGGGGGCAGACCCAGTACTTC.

This chain's CDR3 is CATKDRDNSPLHF. The CDR3 DNA reads as TGTGCCACCAAGGACAGGGATAATTCACCCCTCCACTTT. V and J are TRBV28 and TRBJ1-6, with 8 bases lining up with TRBD1. This CDR3 has 13 amino acids. Germline lookup yields CDR1 MDHEN and CDR2 SYDVKM. Trimming cost V 10 bases and J 5 bases; bases outside gene matches: 4.

The chain combines TRBV7-9 with TRBJ1-5; TRBD1 might be the D (5 bases). The germline CDR1 and CDR2 sequences are SEHNR and FQNEAQ (reference sequence). CDR3 length: 17 amino acids. V gave up 5 bases and J gave up 4 bases, with 21 bases separating them. CDR3 residues: CASSDAGFPMWNQPQHF. The CDR3 DNA is TGTGCCAGCAGCGACGCAGGGTTCCCTATGTGGAATCAGCCCCAGCATTTT.

The J gene is TRBJ2-7, the V gene TRBV18, with 8 bases that match TRBD1. The germline V gene has CDR1 KGHSH and CDR2 LQKENI. The CDR3 covers 14 residues. Trimming removed 6 bases from V and 3 bases from J; junction bases left unmatched: 7. CDR3 coding DNA: TGTGCCAGCTCTTGGACAGGGAAAAGCTACGAGCAGTACTTC. Amino acid sequence: CASSWTGKSYEQYF.

J is TRBJ1-1 and V is TRBV5-5; 7 bases map to TRBD1. Germline-derived CDR1 and CDR2 are SGHKS and YYEKEE (reference sequence). V shed 6 bases and J 2 bases; nucleotides not matched to a gene: 7. The CDR3 loop spans 14 amino acids. CDR3 nucleotides: TGTGCCAGCAACCGACAGGGAACAAACACTGAAGCTTTCTTT. As protein: CASNRQGTNTEAFF.

The chain is built from TRBV7-2 and TRBJ2-1; 7 bases map to TRBD2. Unmatched junction bases numbered 7, after V lost 3 bases and J lost 2 bases. The V gene's germline CDR1 is SGHTA and CDR2 FQGNSA. There are 16 residues in the CDR3. The chain's CDR3 is CASSLGWREPYNEQFF. DNA for the CDR3: TGTGCCAGCAGCTTGGGATGGCGGGAGCCCTACAATGAGCAGTTCTTC.

This chain connects TRBV13 to TRBJ2-7, with 8 bases aligning to TRBD2. V gave up 3 bases and J gave up 0 bases; unmatched junction bases: 4. This CDR3 contains 15 residues. Germline V gene sequence: CDR1 PRHDT, CDR2 FYEKMQ (reference sequence). The CDR3 here is CASSFRLAGSYEQYF. In DNA, the CDR3 is TGTGCCAGCAGCTTCCGCCTAGCGGGCTCCTACGAGCAGTACTTC.

V is TRBV7-2 and J is TRBJ2-3; D is possibly TRBD2 (6 bases). CDR3 length: 15 amino acids. Germline loops: CDR1 SGHTA, CDR2 FQGNSA. Between the trimmed V and J ends, which lost 6 bases and 1 base, there was a span of 14 bases. CDR3: CASRPHGGRTDTQYF. The CDR3 DNA follows: TGTGCCAGCAGACCCCATGGAGGGCGCACAGATACGCAGTATTTT.

The rearrangement joins TRBV5-8 to TRBJ2-5, with D possibly matching TRBD2 (5 bases). Per the germline V gene, CDR1 is SGHTS and CDR2 is YDEGEE. V lost 1 base and J 5 bases, leaving 15 bases between the germline ends. The CDR3 totals 15 residues. The CDR3 loop is CASSLRVGGAETQYF. As DNA, the CDR3 is TGTGCCAGCAGCTTGCGGGTAGGAGGTGCTGAGACCCAGTACTTC.

The chain couples TRBV4-1 to TRBJ2-2; possibly TRBD2 for D (6 bases). The CDR3 runs 14 residues. Germline CDR1 MGHRA, CDR2 YSYEKL. V shed 4 bases and J shed 4 bases, with 10 bases lying between them. The DNA for the CDR3 is TGCGCCAGCAGCCGGTCGGGGGTCACCGGGGAGCTGTTTTTT. Its translation is CASSRSGVTGELFF.

This clone was recorded once. The rearrangement joins TRBV6-5 to TRBJ2-1; D is possibly TRBD2 (6 bases). V dropped 2 bases and J dropped 1 base, with 9 bases sitting between them. The CDR3 has 15 residues. In germline, CDR1 is MNHEY, CDR2 SVGAGI. The CDR3 sequence: CASSYDGRSYNEQFF. In nucleotides, the CDR3 is TGTGCCAGCAGTTACGACGGGAGATCCTACAATGAGCAGTTCTTC.

The gene calls are TRBV9 and TRBJ2-6, with D tentatively TRBD1 (5 bases). Trimming stripped 3 bases from V and 0 bases from J, with 16 bases between. The CDR3 runs 18 residues. Per the germline V gene, CDR1 is SGDLS and CDR2 is YYNGEE. CDR3 amino acids: CASSGSLRQHSGANVLTF. CDR3 in DNA: TGTGCCAGCAGCGGCTCTCTGAGACAGCACTCTGGGGCCAACGTCCTGACTTTC.

V gene TRBV4-3 combines with J gene TRBJ1-2, with 11 bases fitting TRBD1. V gave up 4 bases and J gave up 5 bases; unmatched junction bases: 6. Germline V gives CDR1 LGHNA, CDR2 YSLEER. CDR3 size: 15 residues. DNA for the CDR3: TGCGCCAGCAGCCCTCGGACAGGGGGCGTATATGGCTACACCTTC. Translation gives CASSPRTGGVYGYTF.

The CDR3 region is CASSSDKGRISVYTF. The DNA of the CDR3 is TGTGCCAGCAGCTCAGATAAGGGGCGGATTTCTGTCTACACCTTC. The genes are TRBV7-9 and TRBJ1-2; TRBD1 is a possible D gene (5 bases). V was trimmed by 4 bases and J by 10 bases, leaving 22 bases between them. This CDR3 is built from 15 residues. Germline V gene lookup returns CDR1 SEHNR and CDR2 FQNEAQ (reference sequence). The full variable domain, its missing parts supplied by reference TRBV7-9 and TRBJ1-2, is DTGVSQNPRHKITKRGQNVTFRCDPISEHNRLYWYRQTLGQGPEFLTYFQNEAQLEKSRLLSDRFSAERPKGSFSTLEIQRTEQGDSAMYLCASSSDKGRISVYTFGSGTRLTVV.

The chain recombines TRBV11-2 with TRBJ2-1; possible D gene TRBD1, 6 bases. V was trimmed by 5 bases and J by 8 bases, leaving 13 bases between them. CDR1 and CDR2 (germline): SGHAT, FQNNGV. The CDR3 is made up of 13 amino acids. The CDR3 sequence: CASSLTGTHEQFF. The CDR3 coding sequence is TGTGCCAGCAGCCTTACCGGGACACATGAGCAGTTCTTC.